The source of this TCR beta chain is a study of shared clonotypes between healthy human individuals. Study summary: Aged between 18 and 49, the donors were a couple of women and three men. Per donor, CD8 memory used one plate, CD8 naive used two, CD4 memory used three and CD4 naive used three. Study-level results: As a rule, naive subsets had a larger estimated richness than memory subsets.

This table comes from immunoSEQ multiplex PCR, and its TCRdb copy is limited to in-frame clones, with some not included. The sample records approximately 2.4 million clones, approximately 95% being singletons. Concerning this clone itself: Its antigen is currently unknown.

The CDR3 spans 13 residues. CDR1 ENHRY and CDR2 SYGVKD come from the germline V gene. The V end lost 4 bases, the J end lost 2 bases, and 9 bases lay between the germline ends. V usage is TRBV10-3 and J usage is TRBJ2-7; the D gene could be TRBD1 or TRBD2 (6 bases each). The sequence came from a man between 18 and 29 years old in good health. The sequenced material came from naive CD4+ T cells sorted from blood. Subset of the sample: CD45RA+ positively selected. The CDR3 DNA reads as TGTGCCATCAGTGGCGGGACACCCTACGAGCAGTACTTC. Translation: CAISGGTPYEQYF.